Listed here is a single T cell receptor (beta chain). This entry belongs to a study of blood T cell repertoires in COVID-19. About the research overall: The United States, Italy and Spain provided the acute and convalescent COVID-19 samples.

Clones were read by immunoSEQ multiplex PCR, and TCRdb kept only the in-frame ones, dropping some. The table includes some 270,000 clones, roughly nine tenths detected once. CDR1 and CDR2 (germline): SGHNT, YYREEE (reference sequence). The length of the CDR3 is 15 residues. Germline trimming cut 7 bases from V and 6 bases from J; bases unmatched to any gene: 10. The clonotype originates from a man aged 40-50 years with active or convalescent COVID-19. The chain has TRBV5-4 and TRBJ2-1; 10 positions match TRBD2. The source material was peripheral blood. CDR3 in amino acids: CASLNPAGGVNEQFF. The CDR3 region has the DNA TGTGCCAGCCTAAATCCAGCGGGAGGGGTCAATGAGCAGTTCTTC.